This T cell receptor (beta chain) was retrieved from a study of shared clonotypes between healthy human individuals. The table came from immunoSEQ multiplex PCR; TCRdb's copy has only in-frame clones and leaves some out. This sample carries some 2,500,000 clones, 80% to 95% of them seen once, and the ten largest clones take approximately 0.37%. The CDR3 consists of 14 residues. Trimming removed 4 bases at V and 4 bases at J, with 14 bases between. In germline, CDR1 is MNHEY, CDR2 SVGAGI. The clonotype comes from a man between 18 and 29 years old in good health. Some clones in this sample may be carry-over from other donors' samples. Specimen: naive CD4+ T cells from PBMCs. Subset defined: CD45RA+ positively selected. The chain is built from TRBV6-5 and TRBJ2-7; TRBD2 might be the D (6 bases). Here the CDR3 DNA reads TGTGCCAGCAGTTCAACCGGGAGTTATTACGAGCAGTACTTC. Translating it yields CASSSTGSYYEQYF.